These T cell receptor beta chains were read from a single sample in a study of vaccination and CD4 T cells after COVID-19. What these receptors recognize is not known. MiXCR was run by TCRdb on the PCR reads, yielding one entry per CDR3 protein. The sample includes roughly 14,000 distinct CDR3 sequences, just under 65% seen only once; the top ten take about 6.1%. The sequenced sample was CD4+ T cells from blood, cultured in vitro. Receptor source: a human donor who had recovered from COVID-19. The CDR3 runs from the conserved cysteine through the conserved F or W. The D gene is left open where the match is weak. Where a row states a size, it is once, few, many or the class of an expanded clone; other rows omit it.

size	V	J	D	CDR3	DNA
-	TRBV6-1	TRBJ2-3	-	CASSDSVQPGYTQYF	TGTGCCAGCAGTGATAGTGTCCAACCCGGATATACGCAGTATTTT
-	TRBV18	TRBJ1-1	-	CASQLPANTEAFF	TGTGCCAGCCAACTGCCGGCGAACACTGAAGCTTTCTTT
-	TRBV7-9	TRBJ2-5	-	CASSRWTDEETQYF	TGCGCCAGCAGCCGTTGGACGGACGAAGAGACCCAGTACTTC
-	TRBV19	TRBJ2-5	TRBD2	CASRPLAGLETQYF	TGTGCCAGTAGGCCACTAGCGGGACTGGAGACCCAGTACTTC
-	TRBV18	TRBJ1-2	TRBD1	CASSQGADYGYTF	TGTGCCAGCTCACAGGGGGCGGACTATGGCTACACCTTC
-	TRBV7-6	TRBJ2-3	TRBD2	CASSLELAGSTDTQYF	TGTGCCAGCAGCTTAGAACTAGCGGGGAGCACAGATACGCAGTATTTT
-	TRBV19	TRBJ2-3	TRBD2	CASSPPGTSGADTQYF	TGTGCCAGTAGTCCCCCCGGGACTAGCGGGGCGGATACGCAGTATTTT
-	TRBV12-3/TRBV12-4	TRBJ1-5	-	CASSFDLNQPQHF	TGTGCCAGCAGTTTCGACCTCAATCAGCCCCAGCATTTT
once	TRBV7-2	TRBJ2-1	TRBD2	CASSLVRLAATYNEQFF	TGTGCCAGCAGCTTAGTACGCCTAGCGGCAACTTACAATGAGCAGTTCTTC
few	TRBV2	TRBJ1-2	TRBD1	CASNGQGGNYGYTF	TGTGCCAGCAACGGACAGGGGGGGAACTATGGCTACACCTTC
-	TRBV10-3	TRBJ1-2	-	CAISRAGYGYTF	TGTGCCATCAGTAGGGCAGGCTATGGCTACACCTTC
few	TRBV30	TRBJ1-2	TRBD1	CAWISDREYGYTF	TGTGCCTGGATCTCGGACAGGGAGTATGGCTACACCTTC
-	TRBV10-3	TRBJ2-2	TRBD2	CAISDGTTNTGELFF	TGTGCCATCAGTGATGGGACTACCAACACCGGGGAGCTGTTTTTT
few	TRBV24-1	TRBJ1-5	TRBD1	CATSPGQVNQPQHF	TGTGCCACCAGTCCCGGACAGGTAAATCAGCCCCAGCATTTT
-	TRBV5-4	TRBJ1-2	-	CAIPHLGRTGGYTF	TGTGCCATCCCCCATCTAGGGCGGACGGGCGGCTACACCTTC
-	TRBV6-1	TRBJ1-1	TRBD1	CASRNRGIIGTEAFF	TGTGCCAGCAGGAACAGGGGTATTATCGGCACTGAAGCTTTCTTT
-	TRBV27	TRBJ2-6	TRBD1	CASTPARGQAGANVLTF	TGTGCCAGCACTCCCGCTCGTGGACAGGCCGGGGCCAACGTCCTGACTTTC
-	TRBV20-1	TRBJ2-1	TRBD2	CSARPAIAGIKNEQFF	TGCAGTGCTAGACCCGCCATAGCGGGAATAAAGAATGAGCAGTTCTTC
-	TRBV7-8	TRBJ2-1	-	CASSLSGSRHNEQFF	TGTGCCAGCAGCTTAAGTGGGAGCCGTCACAATGAGCAGTTCTTC
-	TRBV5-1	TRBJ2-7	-	CASSLIAGQTSRF	TGCGCCAGCAGCTTGATAGCCGGACAAACCTCCCGGTTC
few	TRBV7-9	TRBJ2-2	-	CASSWGQNTGELFF	TGTGCCAGCAGCTGGGGACAGAACACCGGGGAGCTGTTTTTT
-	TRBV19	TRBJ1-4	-	CASSTHMREKLFF	TGTGCCAGTAGTACCCATATGAGGGAAAAACTGTTTTTT
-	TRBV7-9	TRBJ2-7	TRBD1	CASSSDRGLYEQYF	TGTGCCAGCAGCTCCGACAGGGGTCTTTACGAGCAGTACTTC
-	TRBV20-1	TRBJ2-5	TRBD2	CSARLGLAVVGTQYF	TGCAGTGCTAGGCTGGGACTAGCCGTTGTTGGGACCCAGTACTTC
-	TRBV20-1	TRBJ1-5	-	CSATTGNQPQHF	TGCAGTGCCACAACAGGGAATCAGCCCCAGCATTTT
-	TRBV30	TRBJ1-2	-	CAWSVSYGYTF	TGTGCCTGGAGTGTAAGCTATGGCTACACCTTC
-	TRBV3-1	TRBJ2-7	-	CASSQEGERGGNSYEQYF	TGTGCCAGCAGCCAAGAAGGGGAAAGGGGGGGAAACTCCTACGAGCAGTACTTC
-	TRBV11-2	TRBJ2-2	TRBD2	CASMELAGVTGELFF	TGTGCCAGCATGGAGCTAGCGGGCGTCACCGGGGAGCTGTTTTTT
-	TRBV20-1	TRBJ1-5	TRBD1	CSASEQGPVQPQHF	TGCAGTGCTTCAGAACAGGGGCCAGTTCAGCCCCAGCATTTT
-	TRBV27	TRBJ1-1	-	CASSLVSNTEAFF	TGTGCCAGCAGTTTAGTTTCGAACACTGAAGCTTTCTTT
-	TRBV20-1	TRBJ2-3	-	CSARGLRLYQDTQYF	TGCAGTGCTCGGGGACTCCGGCTGTATCAAGATACGCAGTATTTT
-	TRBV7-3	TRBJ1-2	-	CASSLDGGGVYGYTF	TGTGCCAGCAGCTTAGATGGGGGAGGTGTCTATGGCTACACCTTC
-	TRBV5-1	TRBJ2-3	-	CASSALGGTDTQYF	TGCGCCAGCAGCGCACTAGGGGGCACAGATACGCAGTATTTT
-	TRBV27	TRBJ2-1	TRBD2	CASSSSGRDIFF	TGTGCCAGCAGCTCCAGCGGGAGGGACATATTCTTC
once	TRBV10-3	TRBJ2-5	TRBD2	CAISGLAGEETQYF	TGTGCCATCAGTGGCCTAGCGGGGGAAGAGACCCAGTACTTC
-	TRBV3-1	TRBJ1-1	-	CASSLQGGETEAFF	TGTGCCAGCAGCCTTCAAGGGGGTGAGACTGAAGCTTTCTTT
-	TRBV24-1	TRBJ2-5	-	CATSDPTAGASETQYF	TGTGCCACCAGTGATCCGACAGCTGGGGCATCGGAGACCCAGTACTTC
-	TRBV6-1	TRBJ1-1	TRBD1	CASSGALTGGYTEAFF	TGTGCCAGCAGTGGTGCCCTCACAGGGGGTTACACTGAAGCTTTCTTT
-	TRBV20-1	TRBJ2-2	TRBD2	CSARDKRGASNTGELFF	TGCAGTGCTAGAGATAAGCGGGGGGCGTCGAACACCGGGGAGCTGTTTTTT
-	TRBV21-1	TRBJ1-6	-	CASSNLCTGNSPLHF	TGTGCCAGCAGCAATTTATGTACAGGAAATTCACCCCTCCACTTT
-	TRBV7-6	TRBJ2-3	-	CASSLEERTDTQYF	TGTGCCAGCAGCTTAGAGGAGCGCACAGATACGCAGTATTTT
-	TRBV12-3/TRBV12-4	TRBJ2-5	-	CASSLGGHGTQYF	TGTGCCAGCAGTTTAGGCGGGCATGGGACCCAGTACTTC
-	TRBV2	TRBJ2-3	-	CASSAQHLLMNTQYF	TGTGCCAGCAGTGCCCAGCACCTCCTTATGAATACGCAGTATTTT
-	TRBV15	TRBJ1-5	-	CATSREGRSNQPQHF	TGTGCCACCAGCAGGGAGGGACGGTCCAATCAGCCCCAGCATTTT
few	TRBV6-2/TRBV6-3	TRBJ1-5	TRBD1	CASRRTGGEQPQHF	TGTGCCAGCAGGAGGACAGGGGGCGAGCAGCCCCAGCATTTT
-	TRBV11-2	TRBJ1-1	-	CASSRDAAGNTEAFF	TGTGCCAGCAGCCGGGACGCTGCGGGGAACACTGAAGCTTTCTTT
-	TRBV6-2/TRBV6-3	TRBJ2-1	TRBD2	CASSTLSGIYNEQFF	TGTGCCAGCAGTACCCTTAGCGGGATCTACAATGAGCAGTTCTTC
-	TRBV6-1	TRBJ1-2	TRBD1	CASSPARTGGYGYTF	TGTGCCAGCAGCCCAGCGCGGACAGGGGGCTATGGCTACACCTTC
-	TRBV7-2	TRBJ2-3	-	CASSLWGTDTQYF	TGTGCCAGCAGCCTTTGGGGCACAGATACGCAGTATTTT
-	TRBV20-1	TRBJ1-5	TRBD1	CSAGKGTGRNQPQHF	TGCAGTGCTGGGAAGGGGACAGGGCGCAATCAGCCCCAGCATTTT
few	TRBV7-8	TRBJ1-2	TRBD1	CASSLGRTGNGYTF	TGTGCCAGCAGCTTAGGACGGACAGGGAATGGCTACACCTTC
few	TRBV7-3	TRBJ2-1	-	CASSLSAGNEQFF	TGTGCCAGCAGCTTATCGGCAGGCAATGAGCAGTTCTTC
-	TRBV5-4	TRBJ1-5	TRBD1	CASSRQGADQPQHF	TGTGCCAGCAGCAGACAGGGGGCGGATCAGCCCCAGCATTTT